Shown below are 7 T cell receptor beta chains from a single sample sequenced in a study of T cell repertoires in cytomegalovirus infection. TCRdb analysed the reads with MiXCR anew, one entry per CDR3 protein. The sample consists of about 260,000 distinct CDR3 sequences, around 8.7% of them appearing once. Sequencing was performed on PBMCs. These receptors were obtained from a human donor in good health (CMV status not recorded). Some clones in this sample may be carry-over from other donors' samples.

This clonotype was seen ten or more times. The chain employs TRBV25-1 and TRBJ2-7; tentative D call: TRBD2 (5 bases). This CDR3 spans 12 amino acids. The V and J ends lost 6 bases and 7 bases respectively, with 13 bases between them. Germline assignment: CDR1 MGHDK and CDR2 SYGVNS. The CDR3 nucleotides read TGTGCCAGCAGGTCGACGTCGGGGGAGCAGTACTTC. Encoded protein: CASRSTSGEQYF.

This clonotype was detected many times. V usage is TRBV19 and J usage is TRBJ1-4, with D possibly TRBD1 on 5 matching bases. V was clipped by 6 bases and J by 0 bases, with 14 bases between them. The CDR3 loop spans 16 amino acids. Per the germline V gene, CDR1 is LNHDA and CDR2 is SQIVND (reference sequence). The CDR3 DNA follows: TGTGCCAGTAGCATGCCTATGGGGGCAACTAATGAAAAACTGTTTTTT. It translates to CASSMPMGATNEKLFF.

Concerning this clonotype itself: An end of the junction differs from the germline gene, which may be a read error. The V and J genes are TRBV28 and TRBJ1-6; D is unresolved. The CDR3 extends over 16 amino acids. CDR1 and CDR2 (germline): MDHEN, SYDVKM. CDR3 in DNA: TGTGCCAGCCGTTTTGGGGTCAGAAACTATAATTCACCCCTCCACTTT. Its protein is CASRFGVRNYNSPLHF.

This clonotype was seen many times. This chain connects TRBV7-2 to TRBJ2-1; 12 nucleotides align to TRBD2. J was trimmed by 5 bases and V by 1 base; bases with no gene match: 3. The length of the CDR3 is 16 residues. Per the germline V gene, CDR1 is SGHTA and CDR2 is FQGNSA. CDR3 residues: CASSLGGLAGNNEQFF. The CDR3 DNA is TGTGCCAGCAGCTTAGGAGGACTAGCGGGAAACAATGAGCAGTTCTTC.

The chain links TRBV9 to TRBJ2-3, with 7 bases matching TRBD1. Per germline, CDR1 SGDLS and CDR2 YYNGEE. This CDR3 is 15 amino acids long. V gave up 2 bases and J gave up 0 bases; unmatched junction bases: 3. The CDR3 here is CASSVTGASTDTQYF. CDR3 DNA sequence: TGTGCCAGCAGCGTTACAGGGGCTAGCACAGATACGCAGTATTTT. The entire variable domain, with the rest obtained from reference TRBV9 and TRBJ2-3, is as follows: DSGVTQTPKHLITATGQRVTLRCSPRSGDLSVYWYQQSLDQGLQFLIQYYNGEERAKGNILERFSAQQFPDLHSELNLSSLELGDSALYFCASSVTGASTDTQYFGPGTRLTVL.

The rearrangement uses TRBV20-1 and TRBJ1-2; D is perhaps TRBD1 (6 bases). This CDR3 comprises 13 residues. The V end lost 7 bases, the J end lost 7 bases, and 19 bases lay between the germline ends. CDR1 and CDR2 from the germline V gene are DFQATT and SNEGSKA (reference sequence). CDR3 coding DNA: TGCAGTGTCAGTGGGGGGCTCTCGTTTGGCTACACCTTC. Translated: CSVSGGLSFGYTF.

This clonotype appeared many times. V is TRBV7-2 and J is TRBJ2-7, with TRBD2 matching over 8 bases. The V segment lost 5 bases and the J segment 4 bases; nucleotides outside the gene matches: 13. This CDR3 has 16 amino acids. CDR1 is SGHTA and CDR2 is FQGNSA in the germline V gene. CDR3 in amino acids: CASSRSGGSVPYEQYF. The CDR3 DNA reads TGTGCCAGCAGCCGGAGCGGGGGATCCGTACCTTACGAGCAGTACTTC. The full variable domain, in which reference TRBV7-2 and TRBJ2-7 provide the parts outside the CDR3, is GAGVSQSPSNKVTEKGKDVELRCDPISGHTALYWYRQSLGQGLEFLIYFQGNSAPDKSGLPSDRFSAERTGGSVSTLTIQRTQQEDSAVYLCASSRSGGSVPYEQYFGPGTRLTVT.